This TCR beta chain came from a study of blood T cells in healthy people across ages. Study-level results: Naive CD4+ cells and diversity were both higher in long-lived donors than in aged donors. Unknown donor CMV status possibly confounded expanded clonotype changes. A roughly linear age-dependent decrease characterized TCR beta diversity per million T cells.

Looked up from germline, CDR1 is ENHRY and CDR2 is SYGVKD. Deletions cut 6 bases from V and 4 bases from J, with 16 bases between. CDR3 size: 15 residues. At least ten counts were recorded for this clonotype. Its specificity is unknown. Per-sample PBMC isolation yielded at least 6.5 million cells. For the second PCR, which ran for about 7 to 11 cycles, a sample-barcoded 5' primer and a J-beta primer mix were used. TCRdb called the 5' RACE reads again in MiXCR, with one record for every CDR3 protein. The table shows 1.5 million to 2 million distinct CDR3 sequences, with about two fifths occurring only once.

V gene TRBV10-3 combines with J gene TRBJ1-5, with D perhaps TRBD1 (5 bases). This receptor was identified in a human donor in good health. Material: blood. In nucleotides, the CDR3 is TGTGCCATCAGCCCCCGGCCGGAGGGGAATCAGCCCCAGCATTTT. It codes for CAISPRPEGNQPQHF.